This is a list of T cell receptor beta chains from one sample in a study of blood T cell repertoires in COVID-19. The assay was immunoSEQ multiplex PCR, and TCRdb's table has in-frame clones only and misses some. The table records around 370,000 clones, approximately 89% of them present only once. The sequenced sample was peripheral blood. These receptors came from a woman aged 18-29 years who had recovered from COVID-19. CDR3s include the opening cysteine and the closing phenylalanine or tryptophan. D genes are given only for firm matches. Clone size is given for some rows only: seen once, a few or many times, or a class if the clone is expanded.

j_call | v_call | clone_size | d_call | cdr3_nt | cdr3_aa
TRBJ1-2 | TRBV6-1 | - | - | TGTGCCAGCAGTGAAGGAGCAGAGATAGCCTATGGCTACACCTTC | CASSEGAEIAYGYTF
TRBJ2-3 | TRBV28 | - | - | TGTGCCAGCAGTTGGGGGGGGCAGGGGCGAGATACGCAGTATTTT | CASSWGGQGRDTQYF
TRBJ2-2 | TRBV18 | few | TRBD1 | TGTGCCAGCTCACCACCGGGGACAGGGCACACCGGGGAGCTGTTTTTT | CASSPPGTGHTGELFF
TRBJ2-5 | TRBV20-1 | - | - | TGCAGTGCTAGACTCGGGGAGACCCAGTACTTC | CSARLGETQYF
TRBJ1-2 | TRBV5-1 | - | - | TGCGCCAGCAGCTTGTCAGGACTTAACTATGGCTACACCTTC | CASSLSGLNYGYTF
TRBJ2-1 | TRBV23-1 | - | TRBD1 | TGCGCCAGCAGTTACCGGGACAGGGACTGGAGAGAGCAGTTCTTC | CASSYRDRDWREQFF
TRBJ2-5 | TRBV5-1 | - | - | TGCGCCAGCAGCTTGCTTAGCGTACAAGAGACCCAGTACTTC | CASSLLSVQETQYF
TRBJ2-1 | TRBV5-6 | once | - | TGTGCCAGCAGCAATCGGGGGAGGCGTGAGCAGTTCTTC | CASSNRGRREQFF
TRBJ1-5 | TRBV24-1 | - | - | TGTGCCACCAGCCCCGGTGACAGACTCAATCAGCCCCAGCATTTT | CATSPGDRLNQPQHF
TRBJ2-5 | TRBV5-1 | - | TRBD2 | TGCGCCAGCAGCTGGAGGGCCCTAGCGGGAGAAGAGACCCAGTACTTC | CASSWRALAGEETQYF
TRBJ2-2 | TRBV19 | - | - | TGTGCCAGTAGTAACCTAGCGCGGAACACCGGGGAGCTGTTTTTT | CASSNLARNTGELFF
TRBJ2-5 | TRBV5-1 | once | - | TGCGCCAGCAGCTTCGCAGGGGCGTCCCAAGAGACCCAGTACTTC | CASSFAGASQETQYF
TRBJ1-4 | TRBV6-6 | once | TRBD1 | TGTGCCAGCAGTTACTTGACAGGGGAGCAAAAACTGTTTTTT | CASSYLTGEQKLFF
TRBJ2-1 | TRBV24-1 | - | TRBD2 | TGTGCCACCAGTGACCTAGCGGGAGATTCTAGGAATGAGCAGTTCTTC | CATSDLAGDSRNEQFF
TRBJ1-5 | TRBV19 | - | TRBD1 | TGTGCCAGTAGTAGAACCCGGGGACAGGGGAATCAGCCCCAGCATTTT | CASSRTRGQGNQPQHF
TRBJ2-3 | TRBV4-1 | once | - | TGCGCCAGCAGCCGAACCGGGACTCCCACAGATACGCAGTATTTT | CASSRTGTPTDTQYF
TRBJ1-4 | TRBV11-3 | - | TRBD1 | TGTGCCAGCAGCGGCCGACAGGGGGCAATGAGTGAAAAACTGTTTTTT | CASSGRQGAMSEKLFF
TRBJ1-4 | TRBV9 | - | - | TGTGCCAGCAGCGTCGACAGTAACAATGAAAAACTGTTTTTT | CASSVDSNNEKLFF
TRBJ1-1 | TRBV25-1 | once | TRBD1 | TGTGCCAGCAGCGCCGTCCAGGGGGCCGCTGAAGCTTTCTTT | CASSAVQGAAEAFF
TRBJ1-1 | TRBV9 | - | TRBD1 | TGTGCCAGCAGCGTATCAGGGGGTGCTGAAGCTTTCTTT | CASSVSGGAEAFF
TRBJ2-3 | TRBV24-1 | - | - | TGTGCCACCAGTGATTTGCAAAGCGGCACAGATACGCAGTATTTT | CATSDLQSGTDTQYF
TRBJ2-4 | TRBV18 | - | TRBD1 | TGTGCCAGCTCACCTGGGGACAGTGGCATGGACATTCAGTACTTC | CASSPGDSGMDIQYF
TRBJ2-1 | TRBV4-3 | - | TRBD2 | TGCGCCAGCAGCCAAAGGACTAGCGGGAGTTTCTACAATGAGCAGTTCTTC | CASSQRTSGSFYNEQFF
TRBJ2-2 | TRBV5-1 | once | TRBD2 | TGCGCCAGCAGCGTACTAGCGGGAGAAGACACCGGGGAGCTGTTTTTT | CASSVLAGEDTGELFF
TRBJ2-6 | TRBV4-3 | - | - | TGCGCCAGCAGCCAAGATATAGCCCAGGGGCTTGGTGGGGCCAACGTCCTGACTTTC | CASSQDIAQGLGGANVLTF
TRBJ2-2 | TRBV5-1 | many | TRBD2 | TGCGCCAGCAGCTCCTCGAAATATAGCGGGTTCGCGAACACCGGGGAGCTGTTTTTT | CASSSSKYSGFANTGELFF
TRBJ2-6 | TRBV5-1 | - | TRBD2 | TGCGCCAGCAGCTCGCGACTAGCGGGGAGATCTGGGGCCAACGTCCTGACTTTC | CASSSRLAGRSGANVLTF
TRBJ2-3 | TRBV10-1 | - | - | TGCGCCAGCAGTTCTGGGGACAACACAGATACGCAGTATTTT | CASSSGDNTDTQYF
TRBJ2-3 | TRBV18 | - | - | TGTGCCAGCTCACCCACGGTTAGCACAGATACGCAGTATTTT | CASSPTVSTDTQYF
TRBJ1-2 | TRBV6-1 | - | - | TGTGCCAGCAGTGGAACTATTTGGGGGCTTTCCTATGGCTACACCTTC | CASSGTIWGLSYGYTF
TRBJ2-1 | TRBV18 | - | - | TGTGCCAGCTCACCACCGGGCCTAGCGCAGTACAATGAGCAGTTCTTC | CASSPPGLAQYNEQFF
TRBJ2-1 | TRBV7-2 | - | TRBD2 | TGTGCCAGCAGCTTAGGACTAGCGGCCCGAAATGAGCAGTTCTTC | CASSLGLAARNEQFF
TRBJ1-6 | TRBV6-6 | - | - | TGTGCCAGCAGTTCCCGACCCGGCGGTAGGTCACCCCTCCACTTT | CASSSRPGGRSPLHF
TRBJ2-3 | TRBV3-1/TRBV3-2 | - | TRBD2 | TGTGCCAGCAGCCAATTGGGGACCCGCGGGGGAGATACGCAGTATTTT | CASSQLGTRGGDTQYF
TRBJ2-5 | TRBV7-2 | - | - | TGTGCCAGCAGCTTGGGCGGGTGGAGGGAGACCCAGTACTTC | CASSLGGWRETQYF
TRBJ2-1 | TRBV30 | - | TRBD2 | TGTGCCTGGAGTGTTCCAGGGAGCGGGAGTTACAATGAGCAGTTCTTC | CAWSVPGSGSYNEQFF
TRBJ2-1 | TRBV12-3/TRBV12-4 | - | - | TGTGCCAGCAGTTTGGGAGGCATGAGTGAGCAGTTCTTC | CASSLGGMSEQFF
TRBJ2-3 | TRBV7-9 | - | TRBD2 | TGTGCCAGCAGCCCAAGGACTAGCGGGAGGGCCCTGACAGATACGCAGTATTTT | CASSPRTSGRALTDTQYF
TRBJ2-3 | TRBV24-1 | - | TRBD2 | TGTGCCACCAGTGACCCTAGCGGGAGCGGCACAGATACGCAGTATTTT | CATSDPSGSGTDTQYF
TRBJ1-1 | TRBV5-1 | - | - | TGCGCCAGCAGCCCGCAGATAACGAACACTGAAGCTTTCTTT | CASSPQITNTEAFF
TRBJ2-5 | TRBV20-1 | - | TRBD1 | TGCAGTGCTAGTAACAGGGGCTCGGAGACCCAGTACTTC | CSASNRGSETQYF
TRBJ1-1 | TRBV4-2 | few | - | TGTGCCAGCAGCCATGAAGACACTTGGCTGGGTACTGAAGCTTTCTTT | CASSHEDTWLGTEAFF
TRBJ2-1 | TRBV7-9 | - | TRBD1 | TGTGCCAGCAGCTCGACTGATTGGACAGGCTACAATGAGCAGTTCTTC | CASSSTDWTGYNEQFF
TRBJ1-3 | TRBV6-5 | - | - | TGTGCCAGCAGACCCCGGGGGGGGACTGGAAACACCATATATTTT | CASRPRGGTGNTIYF
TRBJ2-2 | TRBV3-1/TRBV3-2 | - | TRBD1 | TGTGCCAGCAGCCAAGGACAGGGGGCGTTCGCCGGGGAGCTGTTTTTT | CASSQGQGAFAGELFF
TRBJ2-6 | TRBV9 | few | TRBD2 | TGTGCCAGCAGCGTAGGGGGGCTAGCGGGAGTACTACACTCTGGGGCCAACGTCCTGACTTTC | CASSVGGLAGVLHSGANVLTF
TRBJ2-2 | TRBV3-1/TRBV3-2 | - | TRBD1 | TGTGCCAGCAGCCAGGGGACAGGGATCGGGGAGCTGTTTTTT | CASSQGTGIGELFF
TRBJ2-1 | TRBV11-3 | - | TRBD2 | TGTGCCAGCAGCCTGAATCGGGGACTAGTGGGTCGGGCTGACATGGGTGAGCAGTTCTTC | CASSLNRGLVGRADMGEQFF
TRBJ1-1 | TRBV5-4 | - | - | TGTGCCAGCAGCTTTGATACAGGGAACACTGAAGCTTTCTTT | CASSFDTGNTEAFF
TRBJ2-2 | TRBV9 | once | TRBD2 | TGTGCCAGCAGTTCTAGCGGGTCGAACACCGGGGAGCTGTTTTTT | CASSSSGSNTGELFF
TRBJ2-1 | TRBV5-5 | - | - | TGTGCCAGCAGCTTGGCGGGGTCCTACGGTGGCAATGAGCAGTTCTTC | CASSLAGSYGGNEQFF
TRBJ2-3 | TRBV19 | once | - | TGTGCCAGTAGTTCCCGGGACACCGGCACAGATACGCAGTATTTT | CASSSRDTGTDTQYF
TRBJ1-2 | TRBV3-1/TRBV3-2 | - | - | TGTGCCAGCAGCCAGGACAGTAGAAACTATGGCTACACCTTC | CASSQDSRNYGYTF
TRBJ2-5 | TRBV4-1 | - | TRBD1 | TGCGCCAGCAGCCAAGATCCCGGGACAGGGCAAGAGACCCAGTACTTC | CASSQDPGTGQETQYF
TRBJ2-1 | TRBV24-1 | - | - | TGTGCCACTTCGGGAAGGCCCCAAGCCTACAATGAGCAGTTCTTC | CATSGRPQAYNEQFF
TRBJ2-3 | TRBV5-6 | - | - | TGTGCCAGCAGCTTCAGGGCCCTGAAAGATACGCAGTATTTT | CASSFRALKDTQYF